This TCR beta chain derives from a study of radiation and T cells in renal cell carcinoma. Per the germline V gene, CDR1 is MNHEY and CDR2 is SMNVEV (reference sequence). V lost 5 bases, J lost 6 bases, and 10 bases lay in between. The CDR3 loop spans 12 amino acids. Clones were read by immunoSEQ multiplex PCR, and TCRdb kept only the in-frame ones, dropping some. The data contain around 170,000 clones, roughly nine tenths of them seen just once; the ten biggest clones take up approximately 11%. The time point here: blood 4 weeks post-SBRT, at nephrectomy. As for treatment: 15 Gy SBRT to primary tumor, nephrectomy 4 weeks later.

The chain joins TRBV27 to TRBJ1-1; the D is unclear. This clonotype was sampled from a woman between 45 and 65 years old with renal cell carcinoma. Source: blood, taken from a patient whose treatment included radiotherapy and nephrectomy. This chain's CDR3 is CASSRSGAEAFF. In nucleotides, the CDR3 is TGTGCCAGCAGTCGCTCCGGTGCTGAAGCTTTCTTT.